This entry lists 5 T cell receptor beta chains sequenced from one sample in a study of early T cells in non-severe SARS-CoV-2 infection. TCRdb reprocessed the 5' RACE reads via MiXCR and lists one record per CDR3 protein. This sample has around 50,000 distinct CDR3 sequences, with approximately 5.6% found just once. The sample taken for sequencing was whole blood. The receptors originated from an adult who was a healthcare worker with PCR-confirmed SARS-CoV-2 infection or an uninfected control (not recorded which).

This clonotype was observed at least ten times. The rearrangement uses TRBV6-5 and TRBJ1-3; the D gene is possibly TRBD1 (6 bases). V was cut by 7 bases and J by 0 bases, with 19 bases left in between. The CDR3 sequence is 17 residues long. Germline lookup yields CDR1 MNHEY and CDR2 SVGAGI. CDR3 residues: CASNGRRGHDSGNTIYF. The CDR3 region has the DNA TGTGCCAGCAACGGGCGGAGGGGACATGACTCTGGAAACACCATATATTTT.

This clonotype was recorded many times. The chain combines TRBV5-1 with TRBJ2-5; D may be TRBD1 (7 bases). This CDR3 contains 16 residues. V dropped 4 bases and J dropped 5 bases, with 21 bases sitting between them. Per germline, CDR1 SGHRS and CDR2 YFSETQ. The CDR3 nucleotides read TGCGCCAGCAGCCAGGGGGGACTTGCGGCCGGCGAGACCCAGTACTTC. The encoded protein is CASSQGGLAAGETQYF.

This clonotype showed up many times. The chain combines TRBV4-3 with TRBJ1-2, with unresolved D. Germline lookup yields CDR1 LGHNA and CDR2 YSLEER. With 0 bases removed from V and 9 bases from J, the gap between germline ends came to 11 bases. There are 13 residues in the CDR3. The CDR3 protein is CASSQDDPFSYTF. The CDR3, as DNA: TGCGCCAGCAGCCAAGATGATCCCTTTAGCTACACCTTC.

This clonotype was counted only a few times. V and J are TRBV20-1 and TRBJ1-1; TRBD1 matches 8 bases. The CDR3 sequence is 16 residues long. Germline trimming cut 6 bases from V and 1 base from J; bases unmatched to any gene: 13. Germline values: CDR1 DFQATT, CDR2 SNEGSKA (reference sequence). CDR3 amino acids: CSALRQGRGKNTEAFF. The CDR3 coding sequence is TGCAGTGCCTTACGACAGGGGAGAGGGAAGAACACTGAAGCTTTCTTT.

This clonotype showed up just a few times. The rearrangement joins TRBV2 to TRBJ2-4, with TRBD1 as a possible D gene (6 bases). V was pared by 1 base and J by 7 bases, with 14 bases between. The CDR3 is made up of 15 amino acids. From germline, CDR1 is SNHLY and CDR2 FYNNEI. CDR3 sequence (DNA): TGTGCCAGCAGTGAAGTGGGGGCAGGTCGGAACATTCAGTACTTC. Translating gives CASSEVGAGRNIQYF.